These 18 T cell receptor beta chains share one sample of origin, sequenced in a study of blood T cells in healthy people across ages. For the second PCR, which ran for about 6 to 11 cycles, a sample-barcoded 5' primer and a J-beta primer mix were used. TCRdb re-called the 5' RACE reads with MiXCR, one entry per CDR3 protein. The repertoire consists of about 1.6 million distinct CDR3 sequences, with about 35% occurring once and the leading ten covering around 10%. Sequencing used blood. The receptors derive from a woman in her twenties or thirties in good health.

The chain has TRBV5-1 and TRBJ1-2, with 12 bases fitting TRBD1. Germline values: CDR1 SGHRS, CDR2 YFSETQ. The trim removed 4 bases at V and 8 bases at J, leaving 9 bases unmatched. This CDR3 is 15 amino acids long. The chain's CDR3 is CASSTGTGGKRGYTF. CDR3 bases: TGCGCCAGCAGCACCGGGACAGGGGGCAAGAGAGGCTACACCTTC. The full variable domain, completed using reference TRBV5-1 and TRBJ1-2, is KAGVTQTPRYLIKTRGQQVTLSCSPISGHRSVSWYQQTPGQGLQFLFEYFSETQRNKGNFPGRFSGRQFSNSRSEMNVSTLELGDSALYLCASSTGTGGKRGYTFGSGTRLTVV.

The chain recombines TRBV29-1 with TRBJ2-3, with D possibly being TRBD1 (5 bases). The germline CDR1 and CDR2 sequences are SQVTM and ANQGSEA. V gave up 8 bases and J gave up 3 bases, with 15 bases separating them. The CDR3 is made up of 13 amino acids. This CDR3 reads CSSRATFTDTQYF. For the CDR3, the DNA is TGCAGCTCCAGGGCTACCTTTACAGATACGCAGTATTTT.

This chain joins TRBV25-1 and TRBJ2-3; D unresolved. V gave up 6 bases and J gave up 0 bases, with 13 bases separating them. Germline-derived CDR1 and CDR2 are MGHDK and SYGVNS. The CDR3 spans 15 residues. The CDR3 spells CASRRRKDSTDTQYF. The CDR3 DNA sequence: TGTGCCAGCAGGAGGCGGAAAGATAGCACAGATACGCAGTATTTT.

This clonotype has only a few counts. The chain is built from TRBV19 and TRBJ2-6, with a tentative D call TRBD2 (5 bases). The ends were cut back, 5 bases at V and 4 bases at J, with 9 bases in the middle. Germline CDR1 reads LNHDA; CDR2 reads SQIVND (reference sequence). The length of the CDR3 is 14 residues. The CDR3 loop is CASSGSQGANVLTF. Here the CDR3 DNA reads TGTGCCAGTAGTGGGAGTCAGGGGGCCAACGTCCTGACTTTC.

This clonotype has only a few counts. The chain is built from TRBV7-6 and TRBJ2-2, with 7 bases identical to TRBD2. Germline CDR1 reads SGHVS; CDR2 reads FNYEAQ. V dropped 5 bases and J dropped 1; count of bases not matched to a gene: 10. This CDR3 is built from 17 residues. For the CDR3, the DNA is TGTGCCAGCAGCAGCCGTATGGCGGGGGAGAACACCGGGGAGCTGTTTTTT. The encoded protein is CASSSRMAGENTGELFF. The whole variable domain, remainder taken from reference TRBV7-6 and TRBJ2-2, is GAGVSQSPRYKVTKRGQDVALRCDPISGHVSLYWYRQALGQGPEFLTYFNYEAQQDKSGLPNDRFSAERPEGSISTLTIQRTEQRDSAMYRCASSSRMAGENTGELFFGEGSRLTVL.

The chain combines TRBV7-9 with TRBJ2-1, with D maybe TRBD1 (5 bases). V lost 3 bases and J 12 bases, leaving 9 bases between the germline ends. In germline, CDR1 is SEHNR, CDR2 FQNEAQ (reference sequence). The CDR3 runs 11 residues. The CDR3 protein is CASSFDTGQFF. DNA of the CDR3: TGTGCCAGCAGCTTTGACACAGGGCAGTTCTTC.

This clonotype occurred a few times. V gene TRBV6-1 combines with J gene TRBJ2-7; TRBD1 agrees at 9 bases. J lost 3 bases, V lost 10 bases, and 7 bases had no gene match. Germline CDR1 MNHNS, CDR2 SASEGT. The CDR3 covers 13 residues. Written as DNA, the CDR3 is TGTGCCACGATGGGGACAGGGTACTACGAGCAGTACTTC. Protein product: CATMGTGYYEQYF.

V gene TRBV20-1 combines with J gene TRBJ2-3; 8 bases are a match to TRBD1. The germline V gene encodes CDR1 DFQATT and CDR2 SNEGSKA (reference sequence). This CDR3 is 16 amino acids long. With 8 bases clipped from V and 4 bases from J, the junction kept 17 bases outside the gene matches. The CDR3 sequence is CSPQWTGTRGADTQYF. CDR3 sequence (DNA): TGCAGTCCCCAATGGACAGGGACGCGCGGTGCAGATACGCAGTATTTT.

This clonotype has more than one count but fewer than ten. This sequence joins TRBV5-1 and TRBJ2-5; no firm D call. CDR1 is SGHRS and CDR2 is YFSETQ in the germline V gene. The CDR3 loop spans 14 amino acids. V was pared by 5 bases and J by 0 bases, with 11 bases between. The CDR3 loop reads CASRDRLDQETQYF. Written as DNA, the CDR3 is TGCGCCAGCAGGGATCGACTGGACCAAGAGACCCAGTACTTC. Full variable domain (missing parts from reference TRBV5-1 and TRBJ2-5): KAGVTQTPRYLIKTRGQQVTLSCSPISGHRSVSWYQQTPGQGLQFLFEYFSETQRNKGNFPGRFSGRQFSNSRSEMNVSTLELGDSALYLCASRDRLDQETQYFGPGTRLLVL.

V is TRBV20-1 and J is TRBJ1-1; tentatively, D is TRBD1 (6 bases). Trimming removed 6 bases from V and 5 bases from J, with 22 bases in between. The CDR3 is 15 residues long. CDR1 and CDR2 (germline): DFQATT, SNEGSKA (reference sequence). CDR3 DNA sequence: TGCAGTGCGAGACAGGACGAAGGCGGGGAAACTGAAGCTTTCTTT. This translates into CSARQDEGGETEAFF.

V is TRBV15 and J is TRBJ2-3, with D uncertain. Trimming took off 5 bases at V and 7 bases at J, with 13 bases between the two ends. The CDR3 totals 13 residues. CDR1 and CDR2 (germline): LNHNV, YYDKDF (reference sequence). For the CDR3, the DNA is TGTGCCACCAGCCGGGTTGATGTGAATACGCAGTATTTT. It yields the protein CATSRVDVNTQYF.

A note on this clonotype: An end of the junction differs from the germline gene, which may be a read error. The chain is built from TRBV28 and TRBJ2-1; D remains ambiguous. This CDR3 is 15 amino acids long. CDR1 is MDHEN and CDR2 is SYDVKM in the germline V gene. CDR3 DNA sequence: TGTGCCAGCAGCCTCACACCGAACTCCCACAATGAGCAGTTCTTC. It is translated as CASSLTPNSHNEQFF.

This clonotype was counted between two and nine times. The chain employs TRBV7-3 and TRBJ2-1; 13 bases are a match to TRBD2. The trim removed 7 bases at V and 9 bases at J, leaving 9 bases unmatched. CDR1 SGHTA and CDR2 FQGTGA come from the germline V gene. This CDR3 is built from 15 residues. The CDR3 loop is CASNSGLAGEGEQFF. The CDR3 DNA is TGTGCCAGCAACTCAGGACTAGCGGGAGAGGGTGAGCAGTTCTTC. The full variable domain, rest sourced from reference TRBV7-3 and TRBJ2-1, is GAGVSQTPSNKVTEKGKYVELRCDPISGHTALYWYRQSLGQGPEFLIYFQGTGAADDSGLPNDRFFAVRPEGSVSTLKIQRTERGDSAVYLCASNSGLAGEGEQFFGPGTRLTVL.

This rearrangement joins TRBV6-6 to TRBJ1-1, with D uncertain. This CDR3 region has 14 residues. V lost 7 bases, J lost 1 base, and 13 bases lay in between. Germline V gene data show CDR1 as MNHNY and CDR2 as SVGAGI (reference sequence). CDR3 sequence: CASISGPSNTEAFF. The CDR3 region has the DNA TGTGCCAGCATCAGTGGGCCTTCGAACACTGAAGCTTTCTTT.

This chain joins TRBV27 and TRBJ2-7; tentatively, D is TRBD1 or TRBD2 (5 bases each). This CDR3 contains 16 residues. Between the trimmed V and J ends, which lost 5 bases and 3 bases, there was a span of 20 bases. Germline CDR1 MNHEY, CDR2 SMNVEV (reference sequence). The CDR3 loop reads CASSPSTGEGNYEQYF. DNA for the CDR3: TGTGCCAGCAGTCCCTCGACGGGTGAGGGGAACTACGAGCAGTACTTC.

This clonotype appeared a few times. This rearrangement joins TRBV20-1 to TRBJ2-7; weak D call: TRBD1 (5 bases). The CDR3 is 15 amino acids. Germline loops: CDR1 DFQATT, CDR2 SNEGSKA (reference sequence). V was clipped by 0 bases and J by 3 bases, with 15 bases between them. DNA for the CDR3: TGCAGTGCTAGAGATAGCCAGGGATACTACTACGAGCAGTACTTC. This codes for CSARDSQGYYYEQYF.

The CDR3 region is CASSLGLAAAYNEQFF. As DNA, the CDR3 is TGTGCCAGCAGTTTAGGGCTAGCCGCCGCCTACAATGAGCAGTTCTTC. The J gene is TRBJ2-1, the V gene TRBV12-3 or TRBV12-4; D is perhaps TRBD2 (5 bases). This CDR3 is 16 amino acids long. The V gene lost 1 base and the J gene lost 2 bases, with 12 bases spanning the gap.

This CDR3 reads CSADTGYGYTF. Here the CDR3 DNA reads TGCAGTGCTGACACGGGTTATGGCTACACCTTC. This chain connects TRBV20-1 to TRBJ1-2; D is uncertain. The CDR3 sequence is 11 residues long. The V end lost 5 bases, the J end lost 5 bases, and 9 bases lay between the germline ends. Germline lookup yields CDR1 DFQATT and CDR2 SNEGSKA (reference sequence).